Listed below are T cell receptor beta chains from one sample, sequenced in a study of immune evolution from preneoplasia to lung adenocarcinoma. The assay was immunoSEQ multiplex PCR, and TCRdb's table has in-frame clones only and misses some. The table includes 9,500 to 15,000 clones, approximately 87% detected once. Material: FFPE tissue from an adenomatous hyperplasia lung lesion. The receptors come from a person aged 50-70 years with lung adenocarcinoma. Both conserved end residues are part of each CDR3. The D gene is left open where the match is weak. The listing skips clone size in some rows; elsewhere it reads once, few, many or a size class.

V,D,size,J,DNA,CDR3
TRBV28,.,.,TRBJ1-2,TGTGCCAGCAGTTTTGACAAGACGGTAAAAAATGGCTACACCTTC,CASSFDKTVKNGYTF
TRBV9,TRBD1,.,TRBJ2-6,TGTGCCAGCAGCGTAGCTGACAGGGGGCCTGGGGCCAACGTCCTGACTTTC,CASSVADRGPGANVLTF
TRBV2,.,.,TRBJ2-1,TGTGCCAGCAGTGAAAGGAGCTCCTACAATGAGCAGTTCTTC,CASSERSSYNEQFF
TRBV5-1,TRBD2,.,TRBJ2-3,TGCGCCAGCAGCTTGGAACTAGCGGTGCAGTATTTT,CASSLELAVQYF
TRBV20-1,TRBD1,.,TRBJ1-2,TGCAGTGCTAGACCATCCGGGACAGGGATCTTC,CSARPSGTGIF
TRBV28,.,.,TRBJ2-1,TGTGCCACTACGGGGACCCAGGGGCCCTACTATGAGCAGTTCTTC,CATTGTQGPYYEQFF
TRBV30,.,.,TRBJ2-7,TGTGCCTGGAGTTCGTCAGTCAAGCAGTCCTACGAGCAGTACTTC,CAWSSSVKQSYEQYF
TRBV28,.,.,TRBJ2-3,TGTGCCACCCAAAGGACAGCGAGCACAGATACGCAGTATTTT,CATQRTASTDTQYF
TRBV5-6,.,.,TRBJ1-3,TGTGCCAGCAGCCCGACTGTGGGGACCGGAGTTACCGGAAACACCATATATTTT,CASSPTVGTGVTGNTIYF
TRBV7-2,TRBD1,once,TRBJ2-1,TGTGCCAGCAGCTCCTCCGGGACAGGCTACAATGAGCAGTTCTTC,CASSSSGTGYNEQFF
TRBV15,.,once,TRBJ2-7,TGTGCCACCAGCGAGACTAGGATACACGAGCAGTACTTC,CATSETRIHEQYF
TRBV5-6,.,once,TRBJ1-1,TGTGCCAGCAGCCAAGACACGGGGAGGGCTGAAGCTTTCTTT,CASSQDTGRAEAFF
TRBV9,TRBD1,.,TRBJ2-7,TGTGCCAGCAGCCCCCGAACAGGGGGACCCTACGAGCAGTACTTC,CASSPRTGGPYEQYF
TRBV11-3,TRBD1,.,TRBJ1-2,TGTGCCAGCAACACGGGACAGGGGTTTGGCTACACCTTC,CASNTGQGFGYTF
TRBV4-2,TRBD2,.,TRBJ2-1,TGTGCCAGCAGCCAAGCCCCCGGGGGGCGGGAGGGCCGAAATGAGCAGTTCTTC,CASSQAPGGREGRNEQFF
TRBV30,.,.,TRBJ2-7,TGTGCCTGTTTACCGGGACGGAGCTCCTACGAGCAGTACTTC,CACLPGRSSYEQYF
TRBV5-1,.,.,TRBJ2-1,TGCGCCAGCAGCTTTATCTGGGGCAATGAGCAGTTCTTC,CASSFIWGNEQFF
TRBV5-5,.,.,TRBJ1-1,TGTGCCAGCAGCTTGGATCAGGTGATTATGAACACTGAAGCTTTCTTT,CASSLDQVIMNTEAFF
TRBV4-2,TRBD2,.,TRBJ2-3,TGTGCCAGCAGCCCCGGAGGAGCGGGAGGACATGATACGCAGTATTTT,CASSPGGAGGHDTQYF
TRBV4-2,.,.,TRBJ1-1,TGTGCCAGCAGCCCCCAGGCGGACACCCTTGTGTGGACTGAAGCTTTCTTT,CASSPQADTLVWTEAFF
TRBV6-5,.,.,TRBJ1-2,TGTGCCAGCAAATCCAACTATGGCTACACCTTC,CASKSNYGYTF
TRBV10-3,.,once,TRBJ1-5,TGTGCCACCCGACGGGGGCCTTACCAGTGGCAGCCCCAGCATTTT,CATRRGPYQWQPQHF
TRBV4-2,.,.,TRBJ2-7,TGTGCCAGCAGCCCCATATGGGCGGCTAGCAATTCCTACGAGCAGTACTTC,CASSPIWAASNSYEQYF
TRBV2,TRBD1,.,TRBJ2-7,TGTGCCAGCACGGGTACAGGGGGTCTCCAAAAGTACTTC,CASTGTGGLQKYF
TRBV5-1,.,.,TRBJ1-2,TGCGCCAGCAGCTTGGACGGACAGCCCCCAGGAAGCTACACCTTC,CASSLDGQPPGSYTF
TRBV5-1,.,.,TRBJ1-2,TGCGCCAGCAGCTTGACGGGGAAGGACTATGGCTACACCTTC,CASSLTGKDYGYTF
TRBV5-4,.,.,TRBJ2-5,TGTGCCAGCAGCCCGGAGGGGGGTCAGGAGACCCAGTACTTC,CASSPEGGQETQYF
TRBV11-2,TRBD1,.,TRBJ1-1,TGTGCCAGCGGACTGGGCAGGGGGCGAGAAGCTTTCTTT,CASGLGRGREAFF
TRBV27,.,.,TRBJ1-4,TGTGCCAGCTCCTCCCGGGGCCGTAATGAAAAACTGTTTTTT,CASSSRGRNEKLFF
TRBV7-9,.,few,TRBJ2-5,TGTGCCAGCAGCTCTAGCACCGCCGAGGACCCGGAGCAAGAGACCCAGTACTTC,CASSSSTAEDPEQETQYF
TRBV11-1,TRBD1,.,TRBJ1-4,TGTGCCAGCAGCGCAACAGGGGGCGCGAATGAAAAACTGTTTTTT,CASSATGGANEKLFF
TRBV25-1,.,.,TRBJ1-1,TGTGCCAGCAGTGAAGGGGGGTGGGGCGTCCCTGAAGCTTTCTTT,CASSEGGWGVPEAFF
TRBV27,.,.,TRBJ1-4,TGTGCCAGCAGTAAGAAACACCCACTTTTT,CASSKKHPLF
TRBV4-2,.,once,TRBJ2-1,TGTGCCAGCAGCCTAGAAGGGGGTAATGAGCAGTTCTTC,CASSLEGGNEQFF
TRBV19,.,.,TRBJ2-1,TGTGCCAGTAGTATAGATAACAGAGGGGCGTGGCAGTTCTTC,CASSIDNRGAWQFF
TRBV30,.,.,TRBJ2-2,TGTGCCTGGAGTGCAGCTAGATCCGGGGAGCTGTTTTTT,CAWSAARSGELFF
TRBV28,.,.,TRBJ1-4,TGTGCCAGCAAAAGGGGGAGATCTAATGAAAAACTGTTTTTT,CASKRGRSNEKLFF
TRBV27,.,.,TRBJ2-3,TGTGCCAGCAGGCAACAAAATACGCAGTATTTT,CASRQQNTQYF
TRBV2,TRBD2,.,TRBJ2-7,TGTGCCAGCAGGAACGGGAGGGCCTCTGGTGAGCAGTACTTC,CASRNGRASGEQYF
TRBV9,TRBD2,.,TRBJ2-5,TGTGCCAGCAGCGAGGGGAGCGTGGGAGGGCCGCGGGAGACCCAGTACTTC,CASSEGSVGGPRETQYF
TRBV29-1,.,.,TRBJ2-1,TGCAGCGTTGACCACCCCGCCGGAAATGAGCAGTTCTTC,CSVDHPAGNEQFF
TRBV29-1,.,few,TRBJ2-3,TGCAGCGTTTCCCAGAGCACAGATACGCAGTATTTT,CSVSQSTDTQYF
TRBV14,.,.,TRBJ2-1,TGTGCCAGCGCCGATTACGAAAATGAGCAGTTCTTC,CASADYENEQFF
TRBV19,TRBD1,.,TRBJ1-2,TGTGCCTCACGGGACAGAAACTATGGCTACACCTTC,CASRDRNYGYTF
TRBV7-3,TRBD2,once,TRBJ2-1,TGTGCCAGCAGCCCCGGGGCGGGCGGGAGGAGTGAGCAGTTCTTC,CASSPGAGGRSEQFF
TRBV28,TRBD1,.,TRBJ2-7,TGTGCCAGCAGTTTCAGACAGGGTAGGAACGAGCAGTACTTC,CASSFRQGRNEQYF
TRBV5-5,.,.,TRBJ1-1,TGTGCCACTTCTCGACAGTGGTCGAACACTGAAGCTTTCTTT,CATSRQWSNTEAFF
TRBV7-2,TRBD1,.,TRBJ1-5,TGTGCCAGCAGCTTAGCTCAGGGGGGGCAGCCCCAGCATTTT,CASSLAQGGQPQHF